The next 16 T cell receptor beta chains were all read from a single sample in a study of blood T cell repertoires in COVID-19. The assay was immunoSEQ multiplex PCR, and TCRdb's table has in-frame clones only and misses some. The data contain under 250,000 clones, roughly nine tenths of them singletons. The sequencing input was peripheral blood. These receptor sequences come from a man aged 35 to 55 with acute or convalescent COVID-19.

The CDR3 here is CASSSGTGLYEQYF. The CDR3 nucleotides are TGTGCCAGCTCATCCGGGACAGGTCTTTACGAGCAGTACTTC. The chain employs TRBV18 and TRBJ2-7; the match to TRBD1 covers 8 bases. Looked up from germline, CDR1 is KGHSH and CDR2 is LQKENI. This CDR3 is 14 amino acids long. V was pared by 5 bases and J by 4 bases, with 7 bases of the junction left unmatched.

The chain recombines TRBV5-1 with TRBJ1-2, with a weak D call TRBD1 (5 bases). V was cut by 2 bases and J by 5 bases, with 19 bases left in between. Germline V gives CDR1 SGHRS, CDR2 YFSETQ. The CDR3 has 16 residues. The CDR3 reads CASSLTTRQTHYGYTF. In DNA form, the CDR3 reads TGCGCCAGCAGCTTAACAACGCGACAGACTCATTATGGCTACACCTTC.

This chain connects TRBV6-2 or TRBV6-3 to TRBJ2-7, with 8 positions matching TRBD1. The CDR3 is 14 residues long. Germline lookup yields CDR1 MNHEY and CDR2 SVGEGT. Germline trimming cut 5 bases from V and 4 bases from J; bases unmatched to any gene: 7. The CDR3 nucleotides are TGTGCCAGCAGTAGGACAGGGATCTATTACGAGCAGTACTTC. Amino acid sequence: CASSRTGIYYEQYF.

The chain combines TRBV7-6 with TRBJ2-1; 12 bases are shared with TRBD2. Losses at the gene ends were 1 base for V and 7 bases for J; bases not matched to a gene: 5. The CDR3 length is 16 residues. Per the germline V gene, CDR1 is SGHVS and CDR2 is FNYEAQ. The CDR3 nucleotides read TGTGCCAGCAGCTTAGGGCTAGCGGGGGGGTTTAATGAGCAGTTCTTC. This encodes CASSLGLAGGFNEQFF.

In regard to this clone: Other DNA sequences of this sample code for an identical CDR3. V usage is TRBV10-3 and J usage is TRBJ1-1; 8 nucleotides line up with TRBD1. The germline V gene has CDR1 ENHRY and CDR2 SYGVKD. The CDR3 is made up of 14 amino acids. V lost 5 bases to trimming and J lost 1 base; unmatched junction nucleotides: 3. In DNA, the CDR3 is TGTGCCATCAGTCCCGGACAGGGGAACACTGAAGCTTTCTTT. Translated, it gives CAISPGQGNTEAFF.

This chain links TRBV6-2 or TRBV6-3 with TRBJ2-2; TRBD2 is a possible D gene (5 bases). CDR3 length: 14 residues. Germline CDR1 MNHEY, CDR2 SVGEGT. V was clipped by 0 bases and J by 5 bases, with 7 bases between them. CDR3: CASSYSPGTGELFF. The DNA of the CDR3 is TGTGCCAGCAGTTACTCGCCGGGGACCGGGGAGCTGTTTTTT.

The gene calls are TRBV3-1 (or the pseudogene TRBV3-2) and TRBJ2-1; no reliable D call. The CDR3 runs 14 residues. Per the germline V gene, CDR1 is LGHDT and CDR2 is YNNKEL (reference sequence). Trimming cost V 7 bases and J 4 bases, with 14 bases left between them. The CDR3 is CASTPNPEYNEQFF. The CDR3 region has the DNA TGTGCCAGCACCCCAAACCCGGAGTACAATGAGCAGTTCTTC.

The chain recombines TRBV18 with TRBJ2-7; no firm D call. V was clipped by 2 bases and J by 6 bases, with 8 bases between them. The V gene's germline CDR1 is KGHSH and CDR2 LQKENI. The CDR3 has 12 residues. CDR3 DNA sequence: TGTGCCAGCTCACCAGGCAGGCTCGAGCAGTACTTC. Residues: CASSPGRLEQYF. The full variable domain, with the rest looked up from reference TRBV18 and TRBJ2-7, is NAGVMQNPRHLVRRRGQEARLRCSPMKGHSHVYWYRQLPEEGLKFMVYLQKENIIDESGMPKERFSAEFPKEGPSILRIQQVVRGDSAAYFCASSPGRLEQYFGPGTRLTVT.

The CDR3 spells CAGRSLAGTEAFF. As DNA, the CDR3 is TGTGCCGGAAGGTCCCTCGCGGGCACTGAAGCTTTCTTT. The J gene is TRBJ1-1, the V gene TRBV30; D is ambiguous. The CDR3 covers 13 residues. Trimming left V 8 bases short and J 4 bases short, with 17 bases between. CDR1 and CDR2 (germline): GTSNPN, SVGIG (reference sequence).

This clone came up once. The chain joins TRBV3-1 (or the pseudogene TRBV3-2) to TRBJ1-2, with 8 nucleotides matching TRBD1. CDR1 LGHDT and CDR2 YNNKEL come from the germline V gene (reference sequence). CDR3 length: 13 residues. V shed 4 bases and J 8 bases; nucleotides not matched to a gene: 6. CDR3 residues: CASSPTGVGGYTF. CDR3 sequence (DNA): TGTGCCAGCAGCCCGACAGGGGTCGGCGGCTACACCTTC.

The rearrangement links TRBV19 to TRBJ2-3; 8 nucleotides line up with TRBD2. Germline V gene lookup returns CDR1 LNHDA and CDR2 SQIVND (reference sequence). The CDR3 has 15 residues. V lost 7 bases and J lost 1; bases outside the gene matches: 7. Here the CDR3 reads CASTATGGGTDTQYF. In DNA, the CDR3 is TGTGCCAGTACCGCCACGGGGGGGGGCACAGATACGCAGTATTTT.

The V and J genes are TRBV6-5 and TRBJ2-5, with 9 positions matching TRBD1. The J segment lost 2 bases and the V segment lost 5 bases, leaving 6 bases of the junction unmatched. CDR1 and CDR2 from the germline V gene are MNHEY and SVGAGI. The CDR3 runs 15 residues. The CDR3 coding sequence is TGTGCCAGCAGTATCCCCGGGACAGGGCAAGAGACCCAGTACTTC. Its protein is CASSIPGTGQETQYF.

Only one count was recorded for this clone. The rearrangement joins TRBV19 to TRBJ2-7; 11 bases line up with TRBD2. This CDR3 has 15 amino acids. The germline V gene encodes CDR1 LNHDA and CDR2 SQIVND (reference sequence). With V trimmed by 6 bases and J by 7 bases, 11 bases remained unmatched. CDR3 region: CASRLTSGSSKEQYF. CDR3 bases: TGTGCCAGTAGACTTACTAGCGGGAGCAGTAAGGAGCAGTACTTC.

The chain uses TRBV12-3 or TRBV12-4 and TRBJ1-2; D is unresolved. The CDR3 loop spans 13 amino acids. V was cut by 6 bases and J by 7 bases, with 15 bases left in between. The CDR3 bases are TGTGCCAGCAGCCTACGCGGGCGCGCTGGCTACACCTTC. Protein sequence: CASSLRGRAGYTF.

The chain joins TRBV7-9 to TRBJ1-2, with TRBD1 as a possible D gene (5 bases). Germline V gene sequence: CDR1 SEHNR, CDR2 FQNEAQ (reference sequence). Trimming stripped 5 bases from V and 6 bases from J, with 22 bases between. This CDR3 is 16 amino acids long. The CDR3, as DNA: TGTGCCAGCAGCCGAGCGGGCTTACGGGGGAACAATGGCTACACCTTC. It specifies CASSRAGLRGNNGYTF.

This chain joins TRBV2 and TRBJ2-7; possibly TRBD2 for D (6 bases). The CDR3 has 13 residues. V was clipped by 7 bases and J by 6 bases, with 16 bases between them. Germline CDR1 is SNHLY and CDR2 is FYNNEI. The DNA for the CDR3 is TGTGCCAGCACCCCCCTGGGGGGAGTCGAGCAGTACTTC. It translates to CASTPLGGVEQYF.